This T cell receptor beta chain appears in the sequencing data of a study of T cells in Graves' hyperthyroidism and ophthalmopathy. RNA transcripts provided the source from which TCR beta CDR3 regions were amplified. TCR CDR3 underwent first-round RT-PCR with the HTBI primer set. MiXCR was run by TCRdb on the multiplex PCR reads, yielding one entry per CDR3 protein. The sample contains some 270,000 distinct CDR3 sequences, 13% of which appear only once. The CDR3 consists of 13 residues. Germline V gene data show CDR1 as MNHEY and CDR2 as SVGEGT. The ends were cut back, 7 bases at V and 3 bases at J, with 13 bases in the middle. This clonotype was found a few times.

The V call is TRBV6-2 or TRBV6-3, the J call TRBJ2-7; tentatively, D is TRBD1 (5 bases). The sequenced material came from blood. The clonotype comes from a woman in her twenties or thirties with Graves' hyperthyroidism that later progressed to Graves' ophthalmopathy. In DNA, the CDR3 is TGTGCCAGCACCTTGACAGATCACTACGAGCAGTACTTC. It encodes CASTLTDHYEQYF.